The rows below give T cell receptor beta chains drawn from one sample of a study of response to subunit inactivated influenza vaccine. TCRdb passed the RT-PCR reads through MiXCR, listing each CDR3 protein once. This table holds roughly 620,000 distinct CDR3 sequences, about 11% found once. The same sample was also used in a study of T cells expressing NK-cell markers.

The input for sequencing was PBMCs from blood, taken on the day of vaccination. All receptors come from a man in his fifties or sixties who received an inactivated influenza vaccine. CDR3s leave out the opening cysteine and the closing phenylalanine or tryptophan. Not all rows give a size; the values are once, few, many and, for expanded clones, a class.

clone size	J gene	V gene	CDR3 length	CDR3 protein
-	TRBJ1-2	TRBV5-1	11	ASSTSNGHGYT
many	TRBJ2-1	TRBV29-1	13	SVESRTSSYNEQF
many	TRBJ2-1	TRBV7-8	13	ASSPDRFSYNEQF
-	TRBJ2-7	TRBV3-1	13	ASSQEGTGLHEQY
many	TRBJ2-1	TRBV7-6	13	ASSPGQGANNEQF
few	TRBJ1-1	TRBV3-1	13	ASSYATDSNTEAF
few	TRBJ2-2	TRBV6-2/TRBV6-3	11	ASNKGPTGELF
-	TRBJ2-3	TRBV2	14	ASRGLAGGGPDTQY
-	TRBJ2-3	TRBV9	16	ASSVALAGGFGTDTQY
-	TRBJ2-2	TRBV7-9	14	ASSPRTSGITGELF
many	TRBJ2-1	TRBV10-3	10	AISGQYNEQF
-	TRBJ1-1	TRBV7-2	13	ASRITAQLNTEAF
many	TRBJ2-1	TRBV10-3	10	AISPTYNEQF
many	TRBJ2-1	TRBV5-1	13	ASSLDGGPYNEQF
few	TRBJ2-2	TRBV11-2	13	ASSTWTTNTGELF
many	TRBJ1-1	TRBV28	10	ASSFFGSEAF
few	TRBJ2-3	TRBV10-3	10	ATGADTDTQY
many	TRBJ1-2	TRBV20-1	11	SAGRGRFYGYT
many	TRBJ2-7	TRBV29-1	12	SAARVISSYEQY
few	TRBJ2-7	TRBV3-1	12	ASSQPGPSYEQY
few	TRBJ2-3	TRBV6-5	14	ASSSPTSGSTDTQY
-	TRBJ2-1	TRBV27	15	ASSGLRGAHLTDEQF
many	TRBJ1-3	TRBV12-3/TRBV12-4	13	ASSLASRGGNTIY
-	TRBJ2-3	TRBV12-3/TRBV12-4	13	ASSPLRGGADTQY
many	TRBJ2-2	TRBV28	12	ASLDSHATGELF
few	TRBJ1-6	TRBV3-1	11	ASSNTGTGPLH
-	TRBJ1-5	TRBV4-2	13	ASSQDPTGVQPQH
-	TRBJ2-1	TRBV28	14	ASSGISSGGVLEQF
few	TRBJ2-7	TRBV4-1	14	ASSQDMGSWGYEQY
once	TRBJ2-3	TRBV5-1	14	ASSWPTGRRKDTQY
-	TRBJ2-5	TRBV20-1	12	SANWRGGQETQY
-	TRBJ2-1	TRBV6-2/TRBV6-3	14	ASSPPHDRIVYEQF
few	TRBJ2-7	TRBV6-1	13	ASSATTGPTYEQY
many	TRBJ1-1	TRBV3-1	12	ASSLGQGALGAF
-	TRBJ2-3	TRBV5-6	13	ASSLVLAGPDTQY
-	TRBJ1-1	TRBV7-9	12	ASSLERGNTEAF
few	TRBJ1-5	TRBV11-2	16	ASSLEGQGWGGNQPQH
few	TRBJ1-5	TRBV20-1	10	SARGYGQPQH
-	-	TRBV28	14	ASRRASGRRTDTQH
few	TRBJ2-2	TRBV5-8	13	ASSITGRNTGELF
many	TRBJ2-7	TRBV7-6	12	ASSLFDREYEQY
few	TRBJ2-1	TRBV27	14	ASSSLLAGRYNEQF
-	TRBJ2-7	TRBV7-2	13	ASSLRSGGIREQY
-	TRBJ2-1	TRBV4-3	14	ASSQAILSSYNEQF
-	TRBJ2-2	TRBV12-3/TRBV12-4	14	ASKGSGGAITGELF
-	TRBJ1-5	TRBV16	14	ASSANPGAPNQPQH
few	TRBJ2-5	TRBV7-8	14	ASSPHPRGGWETQY
few	TRBJ2-1	TRBV12-3/TRBV12-4	11	ASSFTGRNEQF
few	TRBJ2-5	TRBV5-6	12	ASSLLGGGETQY
many	TRBJ2-1	TRBV5-1	12	ASSLGFRDDEQF
-	TRBJ2-1	TRBV20-1	14	SANFPDQEHYNEQF
-	TRBJ2-7	TRBV5-5	10	ASSDLPDEQY
-	TRBJ2-3	TRBV5-1	12	ASTPGGITDTQY
many	TRBJ2-3	TRBV7-8	14	ASSLLAGGRTDTQY
few	TRBJ2-5	TRBV12-3/TRBV12-4	11	ASSFWGDETQY
many	TRBJ2-7	TRBV28	14	ASSLPSGSGSYEQY
-	TRBJ1-1	TRBV4-3	11	ASSQERLRDAF
-	TRBJ2-2	TRBV6-1	15	ASRLYGAFRGTGELF
-	TRBJ1-5	TRBV24-1	16	ATSDPQGSIQGSQPQH
-	TRBJ2-1	TRBV18	12	ASSPGASGNEQF